The 22 T cell receptor beta chains reported below all come from one sample, sequenced in a study of blood T cell repertoires in COVID-19. Data came from immunoSEQ multiplex PCR; TCRdb stores just in-frame clones and leaves some out. The table shows some 260,000 clones, with about 88% occurring only once. The source material was peripheral blood. The receptors here all came from a woman aged 40 to 50 who had recovered from COVID-19.

The rearrangement joins TRBV18 to TRBJ2-7; 7 positions agree with TRBD1. From germline, CDR1 is KGHSH and CDR2 LQKENI. V shed 1 base and J 2 bases; nucleotides not matched to a gene: 2. CDR3 length: 14 residues. The CDR3, as DNA: TGTGCCAGCTCACCACGGGACAGTCCCTACGAGCAGTACTTC. Translated, it gives CASSPRDSPYEQYF.

This sequence joins TRBV29-1 and TRBJ2-1; 7 nucleotides align to TRBD2. This CDR3 is 18 amino acids long. Germline assignment: CDR1 SQVTM and CDR2 ANQGSEA. V dropped 2 bases and J dropped 0; count of bases not matched to a gene: 13. CDR3 coding DNA: TGCAGCGTTGAAACCCCCCTGGGTGGCGGGAGCTCCTACAATGAGCAGTTCTTC. Amino acid sequence: CSVETPLGGGSSYNEQFF.

This chain joins TRBV21-1 and TRBJ2-1; TRBD2, the table's D call, lacks a check against the DNA. TRBV21-1 is annotated as a pseudogene. The CDR3 is 20 residues long. CDR3 loop: CASSKGQMAGEEKGWNEQFF. As DNA, the CDR3 is TGTGCCAGCAGCAAAGGTCAAATGGCGGGAGAGGAGAAGGGGTGGAATGAGCAGTTCTTC.

V and J are TRBV29-1 and TRBJ2-2; D is uncertain. V lost 6 bases and J 0 bases, leaving 11 bases between the germline ends. This CDR3 is built from 14 residues. Germline V CDR1 and CDR2: SQVTM, ANQGSEA. CDR3 DNA: TGCAGCGTCTGCTGGCATACGAACACCGGGGAGCTGTTTTTT. Amino acid sequence: CSVCWHTNTGELFF.

This chain connects TRBV6-1 to TRBJ2-1; D is possibly TRBD1 (6 bases). V lost 3 bases, J lost 7 bases, and 10 bases lay in between. This CDR3 region has 13 residues. CDR1 is MNHNS, CDR2 SASEGT, per germline. The CDR3 reads CASSEDSLNEQFF. CDR3 in DNA: TGTGCCAGCAGTGAGGACAGTCTAAATGAGCAGTTCTTC.

J is TRBJ2-5 and V is TRBV7-8; D possibly corresponds to TRBD1 (5 bases). V was shortened by 5 bases and J by 1 base, with 14 bases between the two germline ends. Germline V gene lookup returns CDR1 SGHVS and CDR2 FQNEAQ. CDR3 size: 15 residues. For the CDR3, the DNA is TGTGCCAGCAGCCTGCCTGGGGCTATCCAAGAGACCCAGTACTTC. Encoded protein: CASSLPGAIQETQYF.

V usage is TRBV6-2 or TRBV6-3 and J usage is TRBJ2-4, with 7 bases fitting TRBD2. Germline V lookup: CDR1 MNHEY, CDR2 SVGEGT. The CDR3 contains 17 residues. After removal of 0 bases from V and 1 base from J, the junction contained 6 bases not matched to a gene. The CDR3 sequence is CASSYSREIGAKNIQYF. In nucleotides, the CDR3 is TGTGCCAGCAGTTACTCGCGGGAGATAGGGGCCAAAAACATTCAGTACTTC.

This clone was picked up one time. This chain uses TRBV6-2 or TRBV6-3 with TRBJ2-1; TRBD2 aligns across 9 bases. The germline CDR1 and CDR2 sequences are MNHEY and SVGEGT. V lost 5 bases and J lost 7; bases outside the gene matches: 9. This CDR3 spans 15 amino acids. CDR3 coding DNA: TGTGCCAGCAGTGGGGCGGGAGGGGAGCGGAATGAGCAGTTCTTC. Residues: CASSGAGGERNEQFF.

This chain connects TRBV4-3 to TRBJ2-3, with TRBD2 matching over 9 bases. Germline trimming cut 1 base from V and 6 bases from J; bases unmatched to any gene: 14. The V gene's germline CDR1 is LGHNA and CDR2 YSLEER. The CDR3 loop spans 18 amino acids. CDR3 loop: CASSQALLAGLQSDTQYF. CDR3 sequence (DNA): TGCGCCAGCAGCCAAGCACTACTAGCGGGCCTACAAAGTGATACGCAGTATTTT.

The chain recombines TRBV9 with TRBJ2-7, with D perhaps matching TRBD1 (7 bases). Trimming took off 2 bases at V and 2 bases at J, with 11 bases between the two ends. This CDR3 region has 14 residues. Per germline, CDR1 SGDLS and CDR2 YYNGEE. The CDR3 DNA follows: TGTGCCAGCAGCGTTCAGGGGGGAACCTACGAGCAGTACTTC. Translating gives CASSVQGGTYEQYF.

This chain joins TRBV5-3 and TRBJ2-4, with 10 bases identical to TRBD1. TRBV5-3 is designated an ORF whose function remains uncertain. The CDR3 has 18 amino acids. J was trimmed by 6 bases and V by 3 bases; bases with no gene match: 15. The CDR3: CARSSRLERGQGRNIQYF. CDR3 sequence (DNA): TGTGCCAGAAGCTCTCGACTCGAACGGGGACAGGGGAGAAACATTCAGTACTTC.

The rearrangement joins TRBV6-5 to TRBJ2-1; the match to TRBD2 covers 10 bases. CDR3 size: 14 residues. With V trimmed by 2 bases and J by 8 bases, 3 bases remained unmatched. Per the germline V gene, CDR1 is MNHEY and CDR2 is SVGAGI. CDR3 DNA: TGTGCCAGCAGTTACGAGCGGGGGGGCTATGAGCAGTTCTTC. Its translation: CASSYERGGYEQFF.

A single count supports this clone. The J gene is TRBJ2-4, the V gene TRBV5-4; D may be TRBD1 (5 bases). The CDR3 consists of 14 residues. The germline V gene has CDR1 SGHNT and CDR2 YYREEE (reference sequence). Trimming pared 0 bases from V and 1 base from J, leaving 5 bases between. The CDR3 loop reads CASSLAGAKNIQYF. CDR3 nucleotide sequence: TGTGCCAGCAGCTTGGCAGGGGCCAAAAACATTCAGTACTTC.

The chain recombines TRBV13 with TRBJ2-1; D unresolved. Deletions cut 4 bases from V and 4 bases from J, with 8 bases between. Looked up from germline, CDR1 is PRHDT and CDR2 is FYEKMQ (reference sequence). CDR3 length: 13 residues. The CDR3 here is CASSSRGYNEQFF. In DNA form, the CDR3 reads TGTGCCAGCAGCTCCCGCGGATACAATGAGCAGTTCTTC.

The chain combines TRBV5-1 with TRBJ1-4; TRBD1 might be the D (6 bases). CDR1 is SGHRS and CDR2 is YFSETQ in the germline V gene. The V end lost 7 bases, the J end lost 4 bases, and 17 bases lay between the germline ends. This CDR3 has 15 residues. CDR3 bases: TGCGCCAGCGCTCTCTCGGGACACCTTAATGAAAAACTGTTTTTT. Its translation is CASALSGHLNEKLFF.

The chain uses TRBV10-3 and TRBJ1-5; no definite D call. V lost 6 bases, J lost 2 bases, and 5 bases lay in between. The length of the CDR3 is 12 residues. Germline V lookup: CDR1 ENHRY, CDR2 SYGVKD. The DNA for the CDR3 is TGTGCCATCAGCGCAGGCAATCAGCCCCAGCATTTT. Translation: CAISAGNQPQHF.

The chain couples TRBV7-2 to TRBJ2-2, with TRBD2 identical over 11 bases. Germline V gene data show CDR1 as SGHTA and CDR2 as FQGNSA. This CDR3 contains 17 residues. With V trimmed by 4 bases and J by 6 bases, 10 bases remained unmatched. The CDR3 bases are TGTGCCAGCAGCTCCGGACTAGCGGGCCGTTGGTCCGGGGAGCTGTTTTTT. Translation gives CASSSGLAGRWSGELFF.

The sample holds one count of this clone. The chain employs TRBV9 and TRBJ1-2, with TRBD1 as a possible D gene (6 bases). The CDR3 runs to 15 residues. Germline-derived CDR1 and CDR2 are SGDLS and YYNGEE. The V end lost 1 base, the J end lost 1 base, and 11 bases lay between the germline ends. This chain's CDR3 is CASSVYRDFNYGYTF. Here the CDR3 DNA reads TGTGCCAGCAGCGTATACAGGGATTTTAACTATGGCTACACCTTC.

This clone has just one count. Other nucleotide sequences from this sample produce the same CDR3. This rearrangement joins TRBV9 to TRBJ2-7; no firm D call. V lost 0 bases, J lost 0 bases, and 10 bases lay in between. The CDR3 contains 15 residues. The germline gives CDR1 SGDLS, CDR2 YYNGEE. The CDR3 DNA follows: TGTGCCAGCAGCGTAGAGTCTGGGCCCTCCTACGAGCAGTACTTC. Its translation is CASSVESGPSYEQYF.

This sequence joins TRBV7-2 and TRBJ1-5, with D unclear. The CDR3 has 16 residues. Germline-derived CDR1 and CDR2 are SGHTA and FQGNSA. Deletions cut 1 base from V and 1 base from J, with 11 bases between. This chain's CDR3 is CASSLEVGRSNQPQHF. In DNA, the CDR3 is TGTGCCAGCAGCTTAGAGGTAGGGAGAAGCAATCAGCCCCAGCATTTT.

The gene calls are TRBV3-1 (or the pseudogene TRBV3-2) and TRBJ1-2; a weak D match, TRBD1 (5 bases). From germline, CDR1 is LGHDT and CDR2 YNNKEL (reference sequence). This CDR3 is built from 17 residues. V was trimmed by 0 bases and J by 8 bases, leaving 22 bases between them. Here the CDR3 DNA reads TGTGCCAGCAGCCAAGATCTCGGGTCAGGGAGGGTTCAGGGCTACACCTTC. It yields the protein CASSQDLGSGRVQGYTF.

The chain links TRBV6-2 or TRBV6-3 to TRBJ1-5, with 8 bases fitting TRBD1. Germline trimming cut 1 base from V and 4 bases from J; bases unmatched to any gene: 6. The CDR3 spans 16 residues. CDR1 MNHEY and CDR2 SVGEGT come from the germline V gene. CDR3 sequence (DNA): TGTGCCAGCAGTTACTACGGACAGGGCGGGAATCAGCCCCAGCATTTT. As protein: CASSYYGQGGNQPQHF.